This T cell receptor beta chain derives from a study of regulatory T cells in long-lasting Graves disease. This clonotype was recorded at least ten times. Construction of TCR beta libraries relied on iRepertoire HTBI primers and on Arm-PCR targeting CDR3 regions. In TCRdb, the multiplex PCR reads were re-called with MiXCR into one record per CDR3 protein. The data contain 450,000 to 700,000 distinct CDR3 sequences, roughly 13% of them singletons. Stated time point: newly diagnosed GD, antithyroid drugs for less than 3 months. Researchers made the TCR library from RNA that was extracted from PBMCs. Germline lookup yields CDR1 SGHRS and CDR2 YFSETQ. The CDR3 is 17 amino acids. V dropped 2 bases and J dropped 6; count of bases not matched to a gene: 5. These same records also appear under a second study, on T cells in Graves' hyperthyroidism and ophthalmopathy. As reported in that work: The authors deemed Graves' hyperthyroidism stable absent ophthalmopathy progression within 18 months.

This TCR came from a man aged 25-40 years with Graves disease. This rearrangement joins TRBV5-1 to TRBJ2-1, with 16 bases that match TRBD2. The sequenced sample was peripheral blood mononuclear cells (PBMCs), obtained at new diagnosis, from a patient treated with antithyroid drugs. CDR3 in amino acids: CASSLGTSGRAGNEQFF. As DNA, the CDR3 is TGCGCCAGCAGCTTAGGGACTAGCGGGAGGGCAGGCAATGAGCAGTTCTTC. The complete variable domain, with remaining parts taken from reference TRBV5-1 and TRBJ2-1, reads KAGVTQTPRYLIKTRGQQVTLSCSPISGHRSVSWYQQTPGQGLQFLFEYFSETQRNKGNFPGRFSGRQFSNSRSEMNVSTLELGDSALYLCASSLGTSGRAGNEQFFGPGTRLTVL.